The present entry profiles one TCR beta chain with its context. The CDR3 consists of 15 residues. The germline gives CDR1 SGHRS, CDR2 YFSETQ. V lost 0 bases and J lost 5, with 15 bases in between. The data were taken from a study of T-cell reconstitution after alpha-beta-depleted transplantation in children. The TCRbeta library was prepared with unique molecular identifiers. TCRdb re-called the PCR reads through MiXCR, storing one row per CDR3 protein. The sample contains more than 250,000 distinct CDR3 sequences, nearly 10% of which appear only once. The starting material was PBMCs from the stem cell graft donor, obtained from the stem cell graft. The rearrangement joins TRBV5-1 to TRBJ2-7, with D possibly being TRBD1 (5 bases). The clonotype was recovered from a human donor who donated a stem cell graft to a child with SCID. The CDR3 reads CASSLVSREDDEQYF. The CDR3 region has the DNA TGCGCCAGCAGCTTGGTTTCCAGGGAAGACGACGAGCAGTACTTC.